This T cell receptor beta chain originates from a study of blood T cell repertoires in COVID-19. Study information: Specimens from acute and convalescent COVID-19 originated in the United States, Italy and Spain. PBMCs, B-cell-depleted T cells, or T cells provided the cDNA or gDNA that made up the material.

Per the authors' pipeline: For nucleated cells, counts were estimated from reference gene primer amplification. Clones were read by immunoSEQ multiplex PCR, and TCRdb kept only the in-frame ones, dropping some. V and J calls and clone size are as listed in that table; D and trimming were resolved from the DNA. The sample yields 170,000 or so clones, about 88% seen once. The germline V gene has CDR1 MGHRA and CDR2 YSYEKL. V dropped 3 bases and J dropped 2 bases, with 10 bases sitting between them. There are 14 residues in the CDR3. Enrolment of Seattle patients took place during active infection, and they were followed longitudinally.

Material for sequencing was peripheral blood. The chain employs TRBV4-1 and TRBJ1-1; the D is unclear. This TCR was sampled from a man in his sixties with COVID-19, enrolled during active disease. CDR3 residues: CASSHVTRNTEAFF. Written as DNA, the CDR3 is TGCGCCAGCAGCCATGTCACCAGAAACACTGAAGCTTTCTTT.